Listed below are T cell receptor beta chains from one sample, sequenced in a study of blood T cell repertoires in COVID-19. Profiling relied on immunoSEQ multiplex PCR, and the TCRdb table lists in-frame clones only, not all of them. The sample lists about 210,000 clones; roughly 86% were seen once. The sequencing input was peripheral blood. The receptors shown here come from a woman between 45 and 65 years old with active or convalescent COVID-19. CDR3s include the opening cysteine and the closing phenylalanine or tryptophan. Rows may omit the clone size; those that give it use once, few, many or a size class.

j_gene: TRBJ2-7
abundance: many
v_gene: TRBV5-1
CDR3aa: CASSFGAGGVYEQYF

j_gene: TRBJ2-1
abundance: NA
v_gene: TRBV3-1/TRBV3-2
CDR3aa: CASSLRGDPPNEQFF

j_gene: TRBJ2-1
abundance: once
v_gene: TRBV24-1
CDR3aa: CATSDLRGSSYNEQFF

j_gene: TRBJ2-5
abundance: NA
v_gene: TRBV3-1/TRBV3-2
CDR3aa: CASSLSSGQETQYF

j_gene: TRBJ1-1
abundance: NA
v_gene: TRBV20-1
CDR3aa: CSVEVTTEAFF

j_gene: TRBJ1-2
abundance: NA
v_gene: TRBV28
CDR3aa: CASHQANYGYTF

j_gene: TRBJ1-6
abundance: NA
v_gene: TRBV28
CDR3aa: CASSFLGEGSSLHF

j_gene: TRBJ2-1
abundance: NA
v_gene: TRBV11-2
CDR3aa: CASSILAGVRSEQFF

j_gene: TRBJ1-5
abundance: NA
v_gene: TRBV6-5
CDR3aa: CASSWGVPQPQHF

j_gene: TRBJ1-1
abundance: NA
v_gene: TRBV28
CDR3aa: CASPLPTEAFF

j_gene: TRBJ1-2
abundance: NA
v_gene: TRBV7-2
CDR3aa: CASSFSGGLGYTF

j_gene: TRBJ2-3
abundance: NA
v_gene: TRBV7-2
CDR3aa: CASSLGSGGPSTDTQYF

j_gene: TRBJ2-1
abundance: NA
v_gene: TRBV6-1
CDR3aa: CASSGQGAKNYNEQFF

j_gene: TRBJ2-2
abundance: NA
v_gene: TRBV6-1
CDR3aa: CASSENRGYGELFF

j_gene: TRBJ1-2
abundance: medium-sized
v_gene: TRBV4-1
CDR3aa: CASSQTQGAGGYTF

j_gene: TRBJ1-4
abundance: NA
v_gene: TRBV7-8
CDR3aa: CASSRTGGGNEKLFF

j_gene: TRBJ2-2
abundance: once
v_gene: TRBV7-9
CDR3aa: CASSSLQNTGELFF

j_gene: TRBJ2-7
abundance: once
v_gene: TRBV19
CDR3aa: CASSIGRTYEQYF

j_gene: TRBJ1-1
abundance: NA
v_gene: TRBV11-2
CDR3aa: CASVTGHSNTEAFF

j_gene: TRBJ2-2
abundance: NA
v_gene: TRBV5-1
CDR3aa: CASRVSSGKTGELFF

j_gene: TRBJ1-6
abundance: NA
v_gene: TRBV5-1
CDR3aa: CASSFGTGGTRGKSPLHF

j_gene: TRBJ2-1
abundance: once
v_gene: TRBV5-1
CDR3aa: CASRKTADSYNEQFF

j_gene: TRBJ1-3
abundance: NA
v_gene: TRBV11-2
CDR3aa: CASSLNRVSGNTIYF

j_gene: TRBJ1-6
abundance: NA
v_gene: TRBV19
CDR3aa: CASSSDRARNSPLHF

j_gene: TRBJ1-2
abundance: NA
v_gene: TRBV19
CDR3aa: CASSIYAEISSGYTF

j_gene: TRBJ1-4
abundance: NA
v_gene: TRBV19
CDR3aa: CASNYGANEKLFF

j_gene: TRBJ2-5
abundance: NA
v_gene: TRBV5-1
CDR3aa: CASSLEIAGGWETQYF

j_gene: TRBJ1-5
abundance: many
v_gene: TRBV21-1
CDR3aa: CARFQGAGQPQHF

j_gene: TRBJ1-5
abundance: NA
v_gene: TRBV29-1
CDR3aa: CSVLATGNQPQHF

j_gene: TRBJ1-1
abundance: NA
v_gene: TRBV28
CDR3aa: CASTPGATGAKAFF

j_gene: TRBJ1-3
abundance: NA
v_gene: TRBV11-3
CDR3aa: CASSPGRGGNTIYF

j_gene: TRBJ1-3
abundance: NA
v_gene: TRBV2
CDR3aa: CASSPGQAPDTIYF

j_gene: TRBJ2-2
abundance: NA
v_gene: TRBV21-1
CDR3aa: CASSKRQGRTGELFF

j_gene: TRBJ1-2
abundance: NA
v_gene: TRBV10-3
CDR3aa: CASSRDHYGYTF

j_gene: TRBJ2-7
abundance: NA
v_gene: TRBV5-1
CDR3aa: CASSRQGDYEQYF

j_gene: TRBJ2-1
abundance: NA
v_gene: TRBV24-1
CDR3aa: CATSDPRGEKIDEQFF

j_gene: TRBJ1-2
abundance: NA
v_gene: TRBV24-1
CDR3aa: CATRDGCRVEIYGYTF

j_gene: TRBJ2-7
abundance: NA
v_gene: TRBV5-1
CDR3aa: CASSGSSYEQYF

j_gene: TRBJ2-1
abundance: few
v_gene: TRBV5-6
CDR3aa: CASSLGLAGSSEQFF

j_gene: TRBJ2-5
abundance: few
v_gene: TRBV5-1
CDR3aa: CASSLAHGPRGETQYF

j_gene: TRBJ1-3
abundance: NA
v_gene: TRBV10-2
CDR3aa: CASGPGLPTDTGNTIYF

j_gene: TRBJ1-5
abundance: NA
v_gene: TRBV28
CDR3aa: CASSLAGTGVPQPQHF

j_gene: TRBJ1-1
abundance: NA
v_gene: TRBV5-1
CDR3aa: CASKRGTGTTEAFF

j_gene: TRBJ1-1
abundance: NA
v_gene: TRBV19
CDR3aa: CASSISGQGLPEAFF

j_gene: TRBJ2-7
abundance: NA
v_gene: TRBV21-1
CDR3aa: CASSKEGSGSSYEQYF

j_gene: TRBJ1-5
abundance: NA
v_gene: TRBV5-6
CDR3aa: CASNTGGADQPQHF

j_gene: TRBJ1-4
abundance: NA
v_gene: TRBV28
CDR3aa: CASRSGVLEKLFF

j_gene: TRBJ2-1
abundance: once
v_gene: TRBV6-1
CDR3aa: CASSEGHNEQFF

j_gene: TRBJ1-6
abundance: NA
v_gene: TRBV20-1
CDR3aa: CSASPAGSSYNSPLHF

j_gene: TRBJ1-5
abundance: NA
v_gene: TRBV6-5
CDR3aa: CASSTGMSNQPQHF

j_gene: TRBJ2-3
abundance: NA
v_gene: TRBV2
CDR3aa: CASSLSGGSTDTQYF

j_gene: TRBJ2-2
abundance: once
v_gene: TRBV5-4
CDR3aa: CASSLPTGHPTGELFF